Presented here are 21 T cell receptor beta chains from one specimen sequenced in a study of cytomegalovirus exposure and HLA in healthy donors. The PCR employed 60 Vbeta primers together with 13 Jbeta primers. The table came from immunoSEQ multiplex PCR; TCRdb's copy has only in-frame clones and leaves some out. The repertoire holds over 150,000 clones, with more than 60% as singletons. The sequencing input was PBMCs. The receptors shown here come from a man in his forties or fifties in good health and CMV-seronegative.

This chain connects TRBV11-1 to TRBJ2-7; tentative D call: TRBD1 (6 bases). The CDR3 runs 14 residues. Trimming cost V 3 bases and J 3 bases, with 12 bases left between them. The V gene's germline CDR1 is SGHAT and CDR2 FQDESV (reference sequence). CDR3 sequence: CASSFGTLHYEQYF. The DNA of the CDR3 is TGTGCCAGCAGCTTCGGGACACTCCACTACGAGCAGTACTTC.

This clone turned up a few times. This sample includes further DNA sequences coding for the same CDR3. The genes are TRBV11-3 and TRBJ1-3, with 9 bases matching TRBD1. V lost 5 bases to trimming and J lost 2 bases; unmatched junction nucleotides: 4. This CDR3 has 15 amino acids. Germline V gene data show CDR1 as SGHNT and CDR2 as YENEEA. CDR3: CASSPGQGPGNTIYF. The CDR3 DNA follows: TGTGCCAGCAGCCCGGGACAGGGACCTGGAAACACCATATATTTT. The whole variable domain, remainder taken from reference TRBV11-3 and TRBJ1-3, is EAGVVQSPRYKIIEKKQPVAFWCNPISGHNTLYWYLQNLGQGPELLIRYENEEAVDDSQLPKDRFSAERLKGVDSTLKIQPAELGDSAVYLCASSPGQGPGNTIYFGEGSWLTVV.

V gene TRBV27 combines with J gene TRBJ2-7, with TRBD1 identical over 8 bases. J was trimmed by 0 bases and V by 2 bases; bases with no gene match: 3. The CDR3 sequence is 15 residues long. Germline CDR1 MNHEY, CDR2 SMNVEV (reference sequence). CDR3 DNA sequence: TGTGCCAGCAGTTTAGGACAGGGCCTCTCCTACGAGCAGTACTTC. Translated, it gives CASSLGQGLSYEQYF.

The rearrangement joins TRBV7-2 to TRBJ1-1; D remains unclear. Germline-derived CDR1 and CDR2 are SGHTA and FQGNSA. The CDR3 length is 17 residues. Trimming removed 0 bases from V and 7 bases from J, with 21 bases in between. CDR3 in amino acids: CASSLAGWWEVRGEAFF. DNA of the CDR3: TGTGCCAGCAGCTTAGCGGGTTGGTGGGAGGTGCGGGGTGAAGCTTTCTTT.

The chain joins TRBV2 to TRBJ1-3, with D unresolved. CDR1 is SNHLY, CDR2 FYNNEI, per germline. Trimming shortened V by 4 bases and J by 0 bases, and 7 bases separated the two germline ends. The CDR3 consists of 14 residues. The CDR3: CASSGTGSGNTIYF. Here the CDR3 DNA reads TGTGCCAGCAGTGGGACTGGCTCTGGAAACACCATATATTTT.

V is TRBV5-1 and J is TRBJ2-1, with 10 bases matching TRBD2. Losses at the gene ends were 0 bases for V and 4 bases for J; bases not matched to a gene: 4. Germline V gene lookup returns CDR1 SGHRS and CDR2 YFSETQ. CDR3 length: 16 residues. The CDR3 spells CASSLEASGGYNEQFF. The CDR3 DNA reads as TGCGCCAGCAGCTTGGAGGCTAGCGGGGGATACAATGAGCAGTTCTTC.

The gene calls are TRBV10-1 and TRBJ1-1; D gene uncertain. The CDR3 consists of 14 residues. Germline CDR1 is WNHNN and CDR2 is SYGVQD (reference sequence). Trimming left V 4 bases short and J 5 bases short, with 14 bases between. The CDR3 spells CASSARPGVTEAFF. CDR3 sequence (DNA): TGCGCCAGCAGTGCTAGACCGGGAGTTACTGAAGCTTTCTTT.

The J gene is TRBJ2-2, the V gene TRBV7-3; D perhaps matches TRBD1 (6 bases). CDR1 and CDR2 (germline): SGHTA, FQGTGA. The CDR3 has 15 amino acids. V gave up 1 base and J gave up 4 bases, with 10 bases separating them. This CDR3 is CASSLKQGGTGELFF. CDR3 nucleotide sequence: TGTGCCAGCAGCTTAAAACAGGGCGGCACCGGGGAGCTGTTTTTT.

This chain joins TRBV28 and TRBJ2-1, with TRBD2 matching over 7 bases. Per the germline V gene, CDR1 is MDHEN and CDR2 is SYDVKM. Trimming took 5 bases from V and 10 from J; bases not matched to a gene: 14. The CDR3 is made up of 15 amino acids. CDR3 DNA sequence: TGTGCCAGCAGTCCCCGGGGGTTGGGGGGGTGGGAGCAGTTCTTC. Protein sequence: CASSPRGLGGWEQFF.

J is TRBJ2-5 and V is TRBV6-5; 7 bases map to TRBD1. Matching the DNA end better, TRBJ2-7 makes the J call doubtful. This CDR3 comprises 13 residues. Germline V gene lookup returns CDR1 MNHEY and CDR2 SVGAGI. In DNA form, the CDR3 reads TGTGCCAGCAGTTCGACAGGGTTGGGCGAGCAGTACTTC. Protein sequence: CASSSTGLGEQYF.

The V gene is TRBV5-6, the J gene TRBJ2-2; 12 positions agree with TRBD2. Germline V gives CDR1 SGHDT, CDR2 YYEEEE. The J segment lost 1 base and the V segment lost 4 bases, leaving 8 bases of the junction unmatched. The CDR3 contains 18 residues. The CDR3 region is CASSPMWGLAGNTGELFF. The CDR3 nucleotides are TGTGCCAGCAGCCCGATGTGGGGACTAGCGGGGAACACCGGGGAGCTGTTTTTT.

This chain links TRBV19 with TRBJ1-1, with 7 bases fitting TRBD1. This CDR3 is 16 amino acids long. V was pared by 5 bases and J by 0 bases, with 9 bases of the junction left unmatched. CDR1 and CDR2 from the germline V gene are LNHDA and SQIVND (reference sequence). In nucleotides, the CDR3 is TGTGCCAGTAGTCCCCGGACAGGACGCTTGAACACTGAAGCTTTCTTT. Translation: CASSPRTGRLNTEAFF.

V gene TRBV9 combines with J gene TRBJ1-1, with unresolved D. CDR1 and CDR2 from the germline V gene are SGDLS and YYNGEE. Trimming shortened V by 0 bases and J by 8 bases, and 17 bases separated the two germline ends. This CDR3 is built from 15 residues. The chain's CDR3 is CASSVAVSLTEEAFF. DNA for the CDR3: TGTGCCAGCAGCGTAGCTGTCAGCCTAACAGAGGAAGCTTTCTTT.

The CDR3 sequence is CASSAGTSGGAEQYF. CDR3 coding DNA: TGTGCCAGCAGTGCAGGGACTAGCGGGGGGGCCGAGCAGTACTTC. This rearrangement joins TRBV27 to TRBJ2-7; 16 bases are a match to TRBD2. Germline values: CDR1 MNHEY, CDR2 SMNVEV (reference sequence). The CDR3 totals 15 residues. After removal of 5 bases from V and 6 bases from J, the junction contained 4 bases not matched to a gene.

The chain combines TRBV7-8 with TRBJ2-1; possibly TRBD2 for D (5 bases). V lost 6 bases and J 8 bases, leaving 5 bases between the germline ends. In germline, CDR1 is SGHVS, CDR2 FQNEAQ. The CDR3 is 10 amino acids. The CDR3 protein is CASSSDEQFF. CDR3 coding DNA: TGTGCCAGCAGTAGCGATGAGCAGTTCTTC. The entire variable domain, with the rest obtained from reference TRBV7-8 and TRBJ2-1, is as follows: GAGVSQSPRYKVAKRGQDVALRCDPISGHVSLFWYQQALGQGPEFLTYFQNEAQLDKSGLPSDRFFAERPEGSVSTLKIQRTQQEDSAVYLCASSSDEQFFGPGTRLTVL.

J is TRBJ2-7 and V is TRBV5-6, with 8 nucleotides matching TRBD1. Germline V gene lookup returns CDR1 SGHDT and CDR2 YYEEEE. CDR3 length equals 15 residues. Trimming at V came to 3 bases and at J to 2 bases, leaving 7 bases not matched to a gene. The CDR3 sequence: CASSSVGQGTYEQYF. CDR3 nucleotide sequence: TGTGCCAGCAGCTCCGTTGGACAGGGAACCTACGAGCAGTACTTC.

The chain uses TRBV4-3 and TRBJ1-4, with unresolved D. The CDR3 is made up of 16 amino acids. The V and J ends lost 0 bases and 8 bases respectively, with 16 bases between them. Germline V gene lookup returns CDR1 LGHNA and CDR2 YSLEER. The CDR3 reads CASSQDLSGLGEKLFF. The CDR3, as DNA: TGCGCCAGCAGCCAAGATTTATCGGGGTTGGGGGAAAAACTGTTTTTT.

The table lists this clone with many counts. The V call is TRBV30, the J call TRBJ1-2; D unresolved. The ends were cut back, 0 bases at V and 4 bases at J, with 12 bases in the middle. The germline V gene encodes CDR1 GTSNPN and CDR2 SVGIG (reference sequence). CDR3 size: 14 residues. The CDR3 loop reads CAWSVRSTAYGYTF. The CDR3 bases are TGTGCCTGGAGTGTCAGGTCTACAGCCTATGGCTACACCTTC. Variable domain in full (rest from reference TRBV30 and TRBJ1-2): SQTIHQWPATLVQPVGSPLSLECTVEGTSNPNLYWYRQAAGRGLQLLFYSVGIGQISSEVPQNLSASRPQDRQFILSSKKLLLSDSGFYLCAWSVRSTAYGYTFGSGTRLTVV.

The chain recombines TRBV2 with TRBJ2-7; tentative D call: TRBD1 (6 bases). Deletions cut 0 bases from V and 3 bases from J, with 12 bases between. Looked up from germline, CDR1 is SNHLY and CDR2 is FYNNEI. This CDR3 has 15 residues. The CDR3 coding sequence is TGTGCCAGCAGTGAAGCCACAGGGAGACGCTACGAGCAGTACTTC. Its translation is CASSEATGRRYEQYF.

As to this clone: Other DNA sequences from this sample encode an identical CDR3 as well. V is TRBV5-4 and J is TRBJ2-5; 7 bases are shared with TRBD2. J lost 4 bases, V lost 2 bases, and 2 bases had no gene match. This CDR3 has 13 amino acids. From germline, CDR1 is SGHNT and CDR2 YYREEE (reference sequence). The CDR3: CASSLGGGETQYF. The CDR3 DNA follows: TGTGCCAGCAGCTTAGGCGGGGGAGAGACCCAGTACTTC.

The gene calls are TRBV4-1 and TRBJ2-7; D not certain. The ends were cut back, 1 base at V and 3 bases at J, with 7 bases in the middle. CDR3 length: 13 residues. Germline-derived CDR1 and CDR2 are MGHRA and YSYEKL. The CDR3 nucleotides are TGCGCCAGCAGCCAAGTTCTCCGCTACGAGCAGTACTTC. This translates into CASSQVLRYEQYF.